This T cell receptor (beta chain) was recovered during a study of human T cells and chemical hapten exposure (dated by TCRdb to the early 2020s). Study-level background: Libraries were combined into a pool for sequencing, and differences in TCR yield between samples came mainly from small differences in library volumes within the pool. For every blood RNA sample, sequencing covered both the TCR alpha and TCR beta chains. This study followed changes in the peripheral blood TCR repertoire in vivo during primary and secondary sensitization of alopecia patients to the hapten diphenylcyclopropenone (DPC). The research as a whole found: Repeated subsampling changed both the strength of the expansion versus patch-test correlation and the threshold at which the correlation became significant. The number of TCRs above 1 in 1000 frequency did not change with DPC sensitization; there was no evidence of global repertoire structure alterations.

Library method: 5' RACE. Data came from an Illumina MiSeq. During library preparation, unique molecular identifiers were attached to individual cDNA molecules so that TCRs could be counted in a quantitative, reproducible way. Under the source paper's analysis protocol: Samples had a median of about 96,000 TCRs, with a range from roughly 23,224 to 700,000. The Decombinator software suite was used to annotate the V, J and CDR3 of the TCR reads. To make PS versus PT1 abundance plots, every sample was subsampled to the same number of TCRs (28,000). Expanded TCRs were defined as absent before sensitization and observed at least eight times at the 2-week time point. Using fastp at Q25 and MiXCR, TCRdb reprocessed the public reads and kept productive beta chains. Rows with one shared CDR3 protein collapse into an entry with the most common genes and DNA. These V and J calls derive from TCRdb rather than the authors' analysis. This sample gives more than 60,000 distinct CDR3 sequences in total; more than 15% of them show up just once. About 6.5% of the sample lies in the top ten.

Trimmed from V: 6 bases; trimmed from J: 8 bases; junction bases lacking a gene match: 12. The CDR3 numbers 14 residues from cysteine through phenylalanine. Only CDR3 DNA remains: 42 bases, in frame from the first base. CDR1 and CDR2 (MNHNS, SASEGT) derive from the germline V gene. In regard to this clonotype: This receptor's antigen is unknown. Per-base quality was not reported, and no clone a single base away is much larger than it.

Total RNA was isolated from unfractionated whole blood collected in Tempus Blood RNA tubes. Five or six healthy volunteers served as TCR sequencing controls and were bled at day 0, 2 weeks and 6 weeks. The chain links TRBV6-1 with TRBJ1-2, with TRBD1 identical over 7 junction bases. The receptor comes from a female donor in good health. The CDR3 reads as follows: CASSLMDRSTGYTF. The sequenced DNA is TGTGCCAGCAGCCTAATGGACAGGTCAACAGGCTACACCTTC.